Below are 27 T cell receptor beta chains sequenced from a single sample in a study of STAT3 mutations in large granular lymphocyte leukemia. Study conclusions and caveats: Every T-cell large granular lymphocyte leukemia patient had at least one immunodominant TCR beta clonotype.

Measured with immunoSEQ multiplex PCR; TCRdb has only the in-frame clones, and not every one. The profile shows fewer than 11,000 clones, 50% to 60% of them singletons. Their cognate antigens are unknown. Sequences were obtained from peripheral blood mononuclear cells. These receptors originate from a boy between 10 and 17 years old with T-cell large granular lymphocyte leukemia. Some clones in this sample may be carry-over from other donors' samples.

The chain carries TRBV6-6 and TRBJ2-5; 9 bases match TRBD2. The CDR3 is 16 residues long. CDR1 MNHNY and CDR2 SVGAGI come from the germline V gene (reference sequence). V was clipped by 7 bases and J by 2 bases; unmatched bases: 11. The CDR3 is CASTLAAGGGQETQYF. In DNA form, the CDR3 reads TGTGCCAGCACCCTAGCCGCGGGGGGGGGACAAGAGACCCAGTACTTC.

The chain joins TRBV5-1 to TRBJ2-7; D is undetermined. CDR1 is SGHRS, CDR2 YFSETQ, per germline. The CDR3 length is 13 residues. The ends were cut back, 6 bases at V and 0 bases at J, with 10 bases in the middle. CDR3 DNA: TGCGCCAGCACCAGTTTTTCCTCCTACGAGCAGTACTTC. Translating it yields CASTSFSSYEQYF.

The gene calls are TRBV5-1 and TRBJ1-1, with D unclear. CDR3 length: 13 amino acids. Germline CDR1 reads SGHRS; CDR2 reads YFSETQ. Trimming cost V 0 bases and J 1 base, with 4 bases left between them. CDR3 protein: CASSLERNTEAFF. CDR3 coding DNA: TGCGCCAGCAGCTTGGAGAGGAACACTGAAGCTTTCTTT.

This clone was picked up a small number of times. The rearrangement links TRBV30 to TRBJ2-7; TRBD1 is a possible D gene (7 bases). Trimming stripped 0 bases from V and 2 bases from J, with 14 bases between. This CDR3 region has 15 residues. Germline CDR1 and CDR2: GTSNPN and SVGIG (reference sequence). The CDR3 DNA follows: TGTGCCTGGAGTGTAGGGCAGGGGGGCCCCTACGAGCAGTACTTC. Its protein product is CAWSVGQGGPYEQYF. Together with reference TRBV30 and TRBJ2-7, the CDR3 gives the full variable domain: SQTIHQWPATLVQPVGSPLSLECTVEGTSNPNLYWYRQAAGRGLQLLFYSVGIGQISSEVPQNLSASRPQDRQFILSSKKLLLSDSGFYLCAWSVGQGGPYEQYFGPGTRLTVT.

This clone has a handful of counts. The chain links TRBV29-1 to TRBJ2-7; a weak D match, TRBD2 (6 bases). Trimming removed 0 bases at V and 1 base at J, with 10 bases between. CDR3 length: 14 residues. The germline gives CDR1 SQVTM, CDR2 ANQGSEA. The CDR3 reads CSVEDRTTSYEQYF. In DNA, the CDR3 is TGCAGCGTTGAAGATCGGACTACTTCCTACGAGCAGTACTTC.

The chain employs TRBV7-9 and TRBJ2-7, with 7 bases fitting TRBD1. V shed 3 bases and J 6 bases; nucleotides not matched to a gene: 11. The CDR3 spans 15 residues. The V gene's germline CDR1 is SEHNR and CDR2 FQNEAQ (reference sequence). CDR3 sequence (DNA): TGTGCCAGCAGCTTTCCGCGACAGGGCGCTTCCGAGCAGTACTTC. Its translation: CASSFPRQGASEQYF. Variable domain in full (rest from reference TRBV7-9 and TRBJ2-7): DTGVSQNPRHKITKRGQNVTFRCDPISEHNRLYWYRQTLGQGPEFLTYFQNEAQLEKSRLLSDRFSAERPKGSFSTLEIQRTEQGDSAMYLCASSFPRQGASEQYFGPGTRLTVT.

V is TRBV5-5 and J is TRBJ2-1, with D perhaps TRBD1 or TRBD2 (5 bases each). Germline V gives CDR1 SGHKS, CDR2 YYEKEE (reference sequence). Deletions cut 2 bases from V and 6 bases from J, with 12 bases between. This CDR3 spans 14 amino acids. CDR3 sequence reads: CASSFGGNGNEQFF. DNA for the CDR3: TGTGCCAGCAGCTTTGGGGGAAACGGCAATGAGCAGTTCTTC.

CDR3 bases: TGTGCCAGCAGTGGGACCGGGGGGGCAGATACGCAGTATTTT. Residues: CASSGTGGADTQYF. This chain joins TRBV2 and TRBJ2-3; TRBD2 aligns across 8 bases. There are 14 residues in the CDR3. In germline, CDR1 is SNHLY, CDR2 FYNNEI. V lost 4 bases and J lost 4; bases outside the gene matches: 4.

The V and J genes are TRBV18 and TRBJ1-6; the D is unclear. The germline CDR1 and CDR2 sequences are KGHSH and LQKENI. This CDR3 is built from 17 residues. Trimming removed 1 base at V and 0 bases at J, with 10 bases between. The CDR3 is CASSPLLLSSYNSPLHF. CDR3 DNA: TGTGCCAGCTCACCACTTCTGCTTAGCTCCTATAATTCACCCCTCCACTTT.

V and J are TRBV5-8 and TRBJ2-7; D might be TRBD1 or TRBD2, each matching 5 bases. The CDR3 loop spans 13 amino acids. Trimming cost V 0 bases and J 3 bases, with 7 bases left between them. Germline CDR1 reads SGHTS; CDR2 reads YDEGEE. CDR3 protein: CASSLGGIYEQYF. CDR3 bases: TGTGCCAGCAGCTTGGGGGGGATCTACGAGCAGTACTTC.

The genes are TRBV6-1 and TRBJ2-7, with D perhaps TRBD2 (7 bases). Germline loops: CDR1 MNHNS, CDR2 SASEGT. The CDR3 runs 16 residues. Trimming shortened V by 0 bases and J by 2 bases, and 14 bases separated the two germline ends. CDR3 amino acids: CASSEARGAGTYEQYF. As DNA, the CDR3 is TGTGCCAGCAGTGAAGCCAGGGGAGCGGGGACCTACGAGCAGTACTTC.

The chain recombines TRBV30 with TRBJ1-5; tentative D call: TRBD1 (5 bases). The CDR3 spans 15 residues. V was cut by 2 bases and J by 7 bases, with 18 bases left in between. Germline loops: CDR1 GTSNPN, CDR2 SVGIG (reference sequence). The chain's CDR3 is CAWSPGTTPGQPQHF. CDR3 nucleotide sequence: TGTGCCTGGAGTCCCGGGACCACACCGGGGCAGCCCCAGCATTTT.

The chain carries TRBV19 and TRBJ1-1; D uncertain. Trimming removed 10 bases at V and 0 bases at J, with 15 bases between. The germline V gene has CDR1 LNHDA and CDR2 SQIVND (reference sequence). CDR3 length equals 14 residues. This chain's CDR3 is CATMKGSLNTEAFF. The DNA of the CDR3 is TGTGCCACCATGAAGGGCAGCTTGAACACTGAAGCTTTCTTT.

This rearrangement joins TRBV9 to TRBJ1-2, with 10 bases that match TRBD1. The CDR3 spans 14 residues. V gave up 2 bases and J gave up 7 bases; unmatched junction bases: 5. Per germline, CDR1 SGDLS and CDR2 YYNGEE. Here the CDR3 reads CASSVGTGDGGYTF. The CDR3 region has the DNA TGTGCCAGCAGCGTCGGGACAGGGGATGGTGGCTACACCTTC.

This clone was detected only a few times. V is TRBV29-1 and J is TRBJ2-3; D not resolved. CDR3 length: 12 amino acids. The germline V gene encodes CDR1 SQVTM and CDR2 ANQGSEA. Trimming stripped 2 bases from V and 1 base from J, with 4 bases between. CDR3 coding DNA: TGCAGCGTTGAACGACGCACAGATACGCAGTATTTT. It specifies CSVERRTDTQYF.

The chain links TRBV5-1 to TRBJ2-7; the match to TRBD1 covers 8 bases. Germline trimming cut 0 bases from V and 4 bases from J; bases unmatched to any gene: 3. The CDR3 contains 14 residues. Germline V gene data show CDR1 as SGHRS and CDR2 as YFSETQ. CDR3 amino acids: CASSLGQGFYEQYF. The CDR3 DNA reads TGCGCCAGCAGCTTGGGACAGGGGTTTTACGAGCAGTACTTC. The whole variable domain, remainder taken from reference TRBV5-1 and TRBJ2-7, is KAGVTQTPRYLIKTRGQQVTLSCSPISGHRSVSWYQQTPGQGLQFLFEYFSETQRNKGNFPGRFSGRQFSNSRSEMNVSTLELGDSALYLCASSLGQGFYEQYFGPGTRLTVT.

This clone was picked up one time. The rearrangement joins TRBV29-1 to TRBJ1-2; D is undetermined. The CDR3 loop spans 14 amino acids. The V gene lost 5 bases and the J gene lost 2 bases, with 15 bases spanning the gap. CDR1 is SQVTM, CDR2 ANQGSEA, per germline. The CDR3 DNA reads TGCAGCGTTCCGCCACCCTCCAACAACTATGGCTACACCTTC. It translates to CSVPPPSNNYGYTF.

This clone came up a few times. This chain joins TRBV18 and TRBJ2-7; 9 nucleotides agree with TRBD1. V shed 4 bases, J shed 2 bases, and the junction held 3 bases outside the gene matches. Germline V gene lookup returns CDR1 KGHSH and CDR2 LQKENI. The CDR3 spans 14 residues. The CDR3 region is CASSRDRAPYEQYF. Here the CDR3 DNA reads TGTGCCAGCTCACGGGACAGGGCGCCCTACGAGCAGTACTTC. The full variable domain, with the rest looked up from reference TRBV18 and TRBJ2-7, is NAGVMQNPRHLVRRRGQEARLRCSPMKGHSHVYWYRQLPEEGLKFMVYLQKENIIDESGMPKERFSAEFPKEGPSILRIQQVVRGDSAAYFCASSRDRAPYEQYFGPGTRLTVT.

V gene TRBV5-1 combines with J gene TRBJ1-4; possible D gene TRBD1, 5 bases. From germline, CDR1 is SGHRS and CDR2 YFSETQ. The ends were cut back, 3 bases at V and 0 bases at J, with 12 bases in the middle. CDR3 length: 16 amino acids. As DNA, the CDR3 is TGCGCCAGCAGCTCCGACAGCGCTGCAACTAATGAAAAACTGTTTTTT. Its translation is CASSSDSAATNEKLFF.

A few counts support this clone. The rearrangement links TRBV30 to TRBJ1-1, with D possibly TRBD1 on 6 matching bases. Germline V gene sequence: CDR1 GTSNPN, CDR2 SVGIG (reference sequence). Trimming left V 2 bases short and J 3 bases short, with 19 bases between. There are 16 residues in the CDR3. The DNA for the CDR3 is TGTGCCTGGAGTTCACTTCGAGGGGGGGGTGACACTGAAGCTTTCTTT. It codes for CAWSSLRGGGDTEAFF.

In its sample, this clone was seen once. CDR3 residues: CSARDTSSYNSPLHF. CDR3 coding DNA: TGCAGCGCCAGGGACACGAGCTCCTATAATTCACCCCTCCACTTT. The chain combines TRBV29-1 with TRBJ1-6, with D tentatively TRBD1 (6 bases). The germline V gene encodes CDR1 SQVTM and CDR2 ANQGSEA. The CDR3 covers 15 residues. Deletions cut 7 bases from V and 0 bases from J, with 13 bases between. Drawing the rest from reference TRBV29-1 and TRBJ1-6, the complete variable domain is SAVISQKPSRDICQRGTSLTIQCQVDSQVTMMFWYRQQPGQSLTLIATANQGSEATYESGFVIDKFPISRPNLTFSTLTVSNMSPEDSSIYLCSARDTSSYNSPLHFGNGTRLTVT.

The chain employs TRBV7-2 and TRBJ2-3; perhaps D is TRBD1 or TRBD2 (5 bases each). The CDR3 runs to 15 residues. Trimming shortened V by 3 bases and J by 1 base, and 11 bases separated the two germline ends. Germline CDR1 is SGHTA and CDR2 is FQGNSA. The CDR3 DNA reads TGTGCCAGCAGCTTGTTGGTGGGGGGCACAGATACGCAGTATTTT. Translation gives CASSLLVGGTDTQYF.

V usage is TRBV4-1 and J usage is TRBJ2-7; the D is unclear. The CDR3 sequence is 14 residues long. V lost 0 bases and J 7 bases, leaving 13 bases between the germline ends. Germline CDR1 and CDR2: MGHRA and YSYEKL. The CDR3 nucleotides read TGCGCCAGCAGCCAAGAGGGGTCACTGGGAGAGCAGTACTTC. This sequence encodes CASSQEGSLGEQYF.

This clone showed up just once. The chain links TRBV5-6 to TRBJ1-4, with unresolved D. Germline CDR1 is SGHDT and CDR2 is YYEEEE. The CDR3 is made up of 13 amino acids. V was clipped by 0 bases and J by 8 bases, with 8 bases between them. In DNA, the CDR3 is TGTGCCAGCAGCTTGGTTCTTGGGGAAAAACTGTTTTTT. It is translated as CASSLVLGEKLFF.

This chain links TRBV10-3 with TRBJ1-6; tentatively, D is TRBD1 (5 bases). The CDR3 sequence is 13 residues long. CDR1 is ENHRY, CDR2 SYGVKD, per germline. V was shortened by 5 bases and J by 8 bases, with 10 bases between the two germline ends. The DNA for the CDR3 is TGTGCCATCAGTCGGGACCGGGATTCACCCCTCCACTTT. This encodes CAISRDRDSPLHF.

This chain links TRBV5-1 with TRBJ2-3; the D gene is possibly TRBD2 (6 bases). The germline V gene has CDR1 SGHRS and CDR2 YFSETQ. The V and J ends lost 1 base and 5 bases respectively, with 14 bases between them. The CDR3 runs 15 residues. The CDR3 DNA reads TGCGCCAGCAGCTTGCATCGGGGAGGTATAGATACGCAGTATTTT. This encodes CASSLHRGGIDTQYF.

V and J are TRBV7-2 and TRBJ2-7, with TRBD2 matching 8 bases. CDR3 length equals 15 residues. The ends lost 4 bases at V and 3 bases at J; junction bases unmatched: 8. In germline, CDR1 is SGHTA, CDR2 FQGNSA. CDR3 residues: CASSSPFSGDYEQYF. CDR3 sequence (DNA): TGTGCCAGCAGCTCCCCTTTTAGCGGGGACTACGAGCAGTACTTC. The full variable domain, in which reference TRBV7-2 and TRBJ2-7 provide the parts outside the CDR3, is GAGVSQSPSNKVTEKGKDVELRCDPISGHTALYWYRQSLGQGLEFLIYFQGNSAPDKSGLPSDRFSAERTGGSVSTLTIQRTQQEDSAVYLCASSSPFSGDYEQYFGPGTRLTVT.